This is a list of T cell receptor beta chains from one sample in a study of T cell responses to AZD1222 COVID-19 vaccine. Sequencing was performed with immunoSEQ multiplex PCR; in TCRdb, only in-frame clones are kept and a portion is missing. The sample shows fewer than 85,000 clones, approximately 92% of them seen only once. Source: peripheral blood, taken 28 days after the second AZD1222 dose. The receptors here all came from an adult who received the AZD1222 COVID-19 vaccine. Each CDR3 is given with its conserved first and last residue. The D gene is left open where the match is weak. Clone size appears in some rows only: once, few, many, or a class for an expanded clone.

TRBV30	.	TRBJ2-3	.	CASWGRGPKGDTQYF	TGTGCCTCTTGGGGACGGGGCCCTAAAGGAGATACGCAGTATTTT
TRBV7-6	.	TRBJ2-3	TRBD2	CASSLGSGGFTDTQYF	TGTGCCAGCAGCTTAGGTAGCGGGGGGTTCACAGATACGCAGTATTTT
TRBV10-1	.	TRBJ1-1	TRBD1	CASSPWTGGRGTEAFF	TGCGCCAGCAGTCCTTGGACAGGGGGCAGAGGCACTGAAGCTTTCTTT
TRBV28	.	TRBJ1-5	.	CASSFRAGDGNQPQHF	TGTGCCAGCAGTTTTAGGGCAGGGGATGGAAATCAGCCCCAGCATTTT
TRBV19	once	TRBJ1-5	.	CASRPPSAGPSQPQHF	TGTGCCAGTAGACCCCCTTCGGCAGGGCCATCGCAGCCCCAGCATTTT
TRBV15	.	TRBJ1-4	TRBD1	CATSRVPTGANEKLFF	TGTGCCACCAGCAGAGTACCGACAGGGGCTAATGAAAAACTGTTTTTT
TRBV5-1	.	TRBJ1-4	.	CASSAQGLKATNEKLFF	TGCGCCAGCAGCGCTCAGGGACTAAAAGCAACTAATGAAAAACTGTTTTTT
TRBV19	.	TRBJ1-4	.	CASRDQGLTNEKLFF	TGTGCCAGTAGGGACCAGGGACTGACAAATGAAAAACTGTTTTTT
TRBV10-2	.	TRBJ2-5	.	CASSESTDYRETQYF	TGCGCCAGCAGTGAGTCCACGGACTATCGGGAGACCCAGTACTTC
TRBV5-1	.	TRBJ2-7	TRBD2	CASSLVLAGSYEQYF	TGCGCCAGCAGCTTGGTACTAGCGGGGAGCTACGAGCAGTACTTC
TRBV3-1/TRBV3-2	once	TRBJ2-3	.	CASSPPDPDTQYF	TGTGCCAGCAGCCCGCCGGATCCAGATACGCAGTATTTT
TRBV3-1/TRBV3-2	.	TRBJ2-1	TRBD2	CASSRFSGGAYNEQFF	TGTGCCAGCAGCCGCTTTAGCGGGGGGGCCTACAATGAGCAGTTCTTC
TRBV5-1	.	TRBJ1-4	.	CASSLAGGQGEKLFF	TGCGCCAGCAGCTTGGCGGGGGGGCAAGGTGAAAAACTGTTTTTT
TRBV6-5	.	TRBJ2-2	.	CASRAVANTGELFF	TGTGCCAGCCGCGCAGTCGCGAACACCGGGGAGCTGTTTTTT
TRBV5-6	.	TRBJ1-1	.	CASSFLNTEAFF	TGTGCCAGCAGCTTTCTCAACACTGAAGCTTTCTTT
TRBV27	.	TRBJ2-1	.	CASSKGTNEQFF	TGTGCCAGCAGTAAAGGGACCAATGAGCAGTTCTTC
TRBV5-4	.	TRBJ2-7	.	CASSLSGSPKTYEQYF	TGTGCCAGCAGCTTATCAGGTTCTCCTAAAACCTACGAGCAGTACTTC
TRBV7-2	.	TRBJ1-5	TRBD1	CASSPGGQGLNQPQHF	TGTGCCAGCAGCCCTGGGGGACAGGGTCTTAATCAGCCCCAGCATTTT
TRBV9	.	TRBJ2-1	.	CASSVAGGNEQFF	TGTGCCAGCAGCGTAGCTGGGGGTAATGAGCAGTTCTTC
TRBV6-6	.	TRBJ2-5	.	CASSPVAETQYF	TGTGCCAGCAGCCCCGTTGCGGAGACCCAGTACTTC
TRBV6-5	few	TRBJ1-1	.	CASSPLTLGNTEAFF	TGTGCCAGCAGTCCCCTCACGCTGGGGAACACTGAAGCTTTCTTT
TRBV10-3	.	TRBJ1-1	TRBD1	CAIRGQGGPEAFF	TGTGCCATCAGAGGACAGGGGGGTCCTGAAGCTTTCTTT
TRBV2	.	TRBJ1-1	.	CASRQGIEAFF	TGTGCCAGCAGGCAGGGGATTGAAGCTTTCTTT
TRBV27	.	TRBJ1-3	.	CASRKASGNTIYF	TGTGCCAGCAGAAAGGCCTCTGGAAACACCATATATTTT
TRBV9	.	TRBJ1-1	.	CASSVHTNTEAFF	TGTGCCAGCAGCGTACACACGAACACTGAAGCTTTCTTT
TRBV2	.	TRBJ1-6	.	CASTGARNSPLHF	TGTGCCAGCACGGGCGCGAGGAATTCACCCCTCCACTTT
TRBV5-6	.	TRBJ2-3	.	CASSLIQRTTDTQYF	TGTGCCAGCAGCTTGATTCAGCGGACCACAGATACGCAGTATTTT
TRBV9	.	TRBJ2-1	TRBD1	CASSAGTGLGNEQFF	TGTGCCAGCAGCGCAGGGACAGGACTTGGCAATGAGCAGTTCTTC
TRBV5-1	once	TRBJ1-1	.	CASSLASAGGKAFF	TGCGCCAGCAGCTTGGCGTCGGCAGGAGGAAAGGCTTTCTTT
TRBV4-3	.	TRBJ1-2	.	CASSQVLSEDYGYTF	TGCGCCAGCAGCCAAGTTTTGTCGGAGGACTATGGCTACACCTTC
TRBV29-1	.	TRBJ1-5	.	CSVNHSPNGPQHF	TGCAGCGTTAACCACTCCCCGAATGGGCCCCAGCATTTT
TRBV7-7	.	TRBJ2-3	.	CASSPQGSSTDTQYF	TGTGCCAGCAGTCCTCAGGGATCTAGCACAGATACGCAGTATTTT
TRBV5-6	once	TRBJ1-6	.	CASSWGRVGFTLHF	TGTGCCAGCAGCTGGGGCAGGGTAGGATTCACCCTCCACTTT
TRBV5-1	.	TRBJ1-3	.	CASSLRGGSGNTIYF	TGCGCCAGCAGCTTACGGGGGGGCTCTGGAAACACCATATATTTT
TRBV2	.	TRBJ2-1	TRBD2	CASSGGLAGDLYNEQFF	TGTGCCAGCAGTGGGGGACTAGCGGGGGATTTATACAATGAGCAGTTCTTC
TRBV27	.	TRBJ1-3	.	CASSLSRTDLPGNTIYF	TGTGCCAGCAGTTTATCCAGGACAGACCTACCCGGAAACACCATATATTTT
TRBV29-1	.	TRBJ1-2	TRBD1	CSVADRGVGGYTF	TGCAGCGTAGCTGACAGGGGCGTGGGGGGCTACACCTTC
TRBV18	few	TRBJ1-4	.	CASSPQGMAGEKLFF	TGTGCCAGCTCACCCCAGGGGATGGCGGGTGAAAAACTGTTTTTT
TRBV24-1	.	TRBJ1-5	TRBD1	CATSDWTGGGPQHF	TGTGCCACCAGTGACTGGACAGGGGGTGGGCCCCAGCATTTT
TRBV2	.	TRBJ1-2	.	CASSVQGGGYTF	TGTGCCAGCAGTGTTCAAGGGGGTGGCTACACCTTC
TRBV7-2	few	TRBJ1-2	.	CASSSWAGSTTGAGYTF	TGTGCCAGCAGCTCGTGGGCGGGGTCTACAACCGGGGCGGGCTACACCTTC
TRBV7-8	once	TRBJ2-5	TRBD1	CASSLEQGVVTQYF	TGTGCCAGCAGCTTAGAACAGGGGGTCGTGACCCAGTACTTC
TRBV7-9	.	TRBJ1-1	.	CASSHNEDPQAFF	TGTGCCAGCAGCCATAATGAAGACCCACAAGCTTTCTTT
TRBV6-6	.	TRBJ2-7	.	CASSYSRRGSPGEQYF	TGTGCCAGCAGTTACTCGAGACGGGGGTCACCTGGCGAGCAGTACTTC
TRBV2	.	TRBJ2-1	.	CASDGGAWGEGYEQFF	TGTGCCAGCGACGGGGGTGCGTGGGGCGAGGGCTATGAGCAGTTCTTC
TRBV9	.	TRBJ1-4	.	CASSVGPSSEKLFF	TGTGCCAGCAGCGTAGGGCCGTCAAGTGAAAAACTGTTTTTT
TRBV11-3	.	TRBJ2-2	.	CASTQGGPNTGELFF	TGTGCCAGCACTCAAGGCGGACCTAACACCGGGGAGCTGTTTTTT
TRBV4-1	.	TRBJ1-6	.	CASSQASQTGNSFSYNSPLHF	TGCGCCAGCAGCCAAGCCTCACAAACAGGGAACTCCTTCTCCTATAATTCACCCCTCCACTTT
TRBV20-1	once	TRBJ1-2	TRBD1	CSGQGYGYTF	TGCAGTGGACAGGGGTATGGCTACACCTTC
TRBV18	.	TRBJ1-5	TRBD1	CASSPNAGGDQPQHF	TGTGCCAGCTCACCAAACGCAGGGGGTGACCAGCCCCAGCATTTT
TRBV30	few	TRBJ1-1	TRBD1	CAWSHPGQGYTEAFF	TGTGCCTGGAGTCACCCGGGACAGGGGTACACTGAAGCTTTCTTT
TRBV11-3	once	TRBJ1-1	.	CASSLVTATEAFF	TGTGCCAGCAGCTTAGTTACAGCCACTGAAGCTTTCTTT
TRBV19	few	TRBJ1-5	TRBD1	CASSRTGGQPQHF	TGTGCCAGTAGTAGAACAGGGGGGCAGCCCCAGCATTTT
TRBV7-3	.	TRBJ1-1	TRBD1	CASSSGPTGAGNTEAFF	TGTGCCAGCAGCTCCGGTCCGACAGGGGCGGGGAACACTGAAGCTTTCTTT
TRBV24-1	.	TRBJ2-1	.	CATSEGTHYNEQFF	TGTGCCACCAGTGAGGGGACCCACTACAATGAGCAGTTCTTC
TRBV6-5	once	TRBJ2-7	TRBD2	CASSPRGGQNEQYF	TGTGCCAGCAGTCCCCGGGGGGGGCAGAACGAGCAGTACTTC